Each of the 21 T cell receptor beta chains below was sequenced from the same sample in a study of shared clonotypes between healthy human individuals. The data were produced by immunoSEQ multiplex PCR, yet TCRdb's version contains in-frame clones alone and is incomplete. Among some 1 million clones listed, around 75% were seen once. Sequencing was carried out using memory CD4+ T cells sorted from blood. Subset defined: CD45RA-negative fraction. The receptor set was obtained from a man younger than 30 in good health.

The chain carries TRBV7-2 and TRBJ2-2; D not resolved. CDR1 and CDR2 (germline): SGHTA, FQGNSA. V shed 1 base and J shed 1 base, with 13 bases lying between them. The CDR3 runs to 17 residues. As DNA, the CDR3 is TGTGCCAGCAGCTTAGTTATGAGAGGCATGAACACCGGGGAGCTGTTTTTT. Protein sequence: CASSLVMRGMNTGELFF.

The table lists this clone with a few counts. One junction end disagrees with the germline gene, perhaps due to a read error. J is TRBJ1-1 and V is TRBV27, with D tentatively TRBD1 (5 bases). CDR3 length equals 12 residues. Germline CDR1 reads MNHEY; CDR2 reads SMNVEV (reference sequence). Here the CDR3 reads CVARGVSTEAFF. DNA for the CDR3: TGCGTGGCGAGGGGAGTGAGCACTGAAGCTTTCTTT.

This clone has more than one count but fewer than ten. DNA for the CDR3: TGTGCCAGCAGTTTATCGGCGGGAGGGCCTAGCGAGCAGTACTTC. Its protein product is CASSLSAGGPSEQYF. This chain links TRBV27 with TRBJ2-5; 9 bases are a match to TRBD2. The DNA end is more similar to TRBJ2-7, so the J call may be wrong. Germline values: CDR1 MNHEY, CDR2 SMNVEV (reference sequence). The CDR3 consists of 15 residues.

This chain connects TRBV6-5 to TRBJ2-1; the D is unclear. CDR1 is MNHEY, CDR2 SVGAGI, per germline. Deletions cut 8 bases from V and 2 bases from J, with 13 bases between. The length of the CDR3 is 14 residues. CDR3 sequence reads: CASRQSSPYNEQFF. CDR3 nucleotide sequence: TGTGCCAGCCGTCAGAGTTCCCCCTACAATGAGCAGTTCTTC.

Worth noting for this clone: A far larger clone lies a single base away; this is likely a read error. V gene TRBV27 combines with J gene TRBJ2-3; the D call may be TRBD1 or TRBD2 (6 bases each). Per the germline V gene, CDR1 is MNHEY and CDR2 is SMNVEV (reference sequence). The V gene lost 11 bases and the J gene lost 1 base, with 22 bases spanning the gap. The CDR3 spans 16 residues. The CDR3 spells CAGGRVPGGRTDTQYF. The CDR3 nucleotides are TGTGCCGGCGGTCGAGTTCCCGGGGGCCGCACAGATACGCAGTATTTT.

The genes are TRBV6-1 and TRBJ1-6; D uncertain. The CDR3 has 15 amino acids. The V gene lost 3 bases and the J gene lost 0 bases, with 6 bases spanning the gap. Germline CDR1 reads MNHNS; CDR2 reads SASEGT. The chain's CDR3 is CASSEVSSYNSPLHF. The CDR3 bases are TGTGCCAGCAGTGAGGTCAGCTCCTATAATTCACCCCTCCACTTT.

This clone occurred many times. This chain connects TRBV5-4 to TRBJ1-1, with TRBD1 as a possible D gene (5 bases). Germline V gene sequence: CDR1 SGHNT, CDR2 YYREEE (reference sequence). This CDR3 has 15 amino acids. V dropped 4 bases and J dropped 4 bases, with 17 bases sitting between them. CDR3 region: CASSPAAVRGTEAFF. The CDR3 DNA follows: TGTGCCAGCAGCCCGGCGGCAGTGAGGGGCACTGAAGCTTTCTTT.

The genes are TRBV14 and TRBJ1-4; no definite D call. Trimming pared 0 bases from V and 7 bases from J, leaving 15 bases between. The germline CDR1 and CDR2 sequences are SGHDN and FVKESK. The CDR3 has 16 amino acids. In nucleotides, the CDR3 is TGTGCCAGCAGCCAAGATCGGGGTGCCGTCGGTGAAAAACTGTTTTTT. Protein product: CASSQDRGAVGEKLFF.

V is TRBV28 and J is TRBJ1-2; 7 bases agree with TRBD1. Germline CDR1 MDHEN, CDR2 SYDVKM. V was clipped by 5 bases and J by 5 bases; unmatched bases: 5. This CDR3 is built from 13 residues. The CDR3 is CASSINRGYGYTF. The CDR3 DNA is TGTGCCAGCAGTATTAACAGGGGTTATGGCTACACCTTC.

This clone was seen a few times. Other DNA sequences in the same sample also yield this CDR3. The rearrangement joins TRBV29-1 to TRBJ1-5; TRBD1 is a possible D gene (5 bases). CDR1 is SQVTM and CDR2 is ANQGSEA in the germline V gene. With 4 bases removed from V and 2 bases from J, the gap between germline ends came to 9 bases. The CDR3 is 13 amino acids. The CDR3 spells CSVVGDGNQPQHF. In nucleotides, the CDR3 is TGCAGCGTTGTGGGGGACGGCAATCAGCCCCAGCATTTT.

For this clone: Other DNA variants within this sample encode the same CDR3. The V and J genes are TRBV7-2 and TRBJ2-5; possibly TRBD1 for D (5 bases). The CDR3 length is 13 residues. Germline V gene sequence: CDR1 SGHTA, CDR2 FQGNSA. V gave up 1 base and J gave up 4 bases, with 7 bases separating them. CDR3 DNA sequence: TGTGCCAGCAGCTTAGAAAGGGGAGAGACCCAGTACTTC. This sequence encodes CASSLERGETQYF.

The chain is built from TRBV9 and TRBJ2-6; possible D gene TRBD1, 5 bases. V shed 4 bases and J shed 2 bases, with 22 bases lying between them. The CDR3 is 19 residues long. Germline V gene sequence: CDR1 SGDLS, CDR2 YYNGEE. This CDR3 reads CASSTRLGRAKTGANVLTF. The CDR3 region has the DNA TGTGCCAGCAGCACCCGCCTTGGCAGGGCGAAGACTGGGGCCAACGTCCTGACTTTC.

As to this clone: This may be a read error, as it is one base from a much larger clone. The sample has other DNA sequences that encode this CDR3 too. As DNA, the CDR3 is TGTGCCAGCAGCTTCTACTACGAGCAGTACTTC. This translates into CASSFYYEQYF. The genes are TRBV7-2 and TRBJ2-7; D gene unclear. There are 11 residues in the CDR3. Trimming shortened V by 3 bases and J by 3 bases, and 3 bases separated the two germline ends. Per the germline V gene, CDR1 is SGHTA and CDR2 is FQGNSA.

The V gene is TRBV28, the J gene TRBJ2-3; TRBD1 or TRBD2 may be the D gene (6 bases each). The CDR3 has 14 amino acids. Trimming stripped 3 bases from V and 2 bases from J, with 9 bases between. CDR1 MDHEN and CDR2 SYDVKM come from the germline V gene. CDR3 residues: CASSFTGATDTQYF. For the CDR3, the DNA is TGTGCCAGCAGTTTTACGGGGGCCACAGATACGCAGTATTTT.

About this clone itself: This sample also contains other DNA sequences that code for the same CDR3. Here the CDR3 DNA reads TGTGCCAGCTCACTGCTAGAGGATCAGCCCCAGCATTTT. It specifies CASSLLEDQPQHF. The gene calls are TRBV18 and TRBJ1-5; D is unclear. The CDR3 runs 13 residues. Germline CDR1 is KGHSH and CDR2 is LQKENI. V lost 4 bases to trimming and J lost 5 bases, with 9 bases between them.

The sample holds a few counts of this clone. The rearrangement joins TRBV4-3 to TRBJ1-4, with TRBD1 matching 7 bases. Trimming at V came to 3 bases and at J to 4 bases, leaving 11 bases not matched to a gene. This CDR3 region has 17 residues. Per germline, CDR1 LGHNA and CDR2 YSLEER. The CDR3 region is CASSQETTGYGNEKLFF. In DNA form, the CDR3 reads TGCGCCAGCAGCCAGGAGACGACAGGGTATGGTAATGAAAAACTGTTTTTT.

The chain combines TRBV5-1 with TRBJ1-6; 7 bases fit TRBD1. The CDR3 is 15 residues long. Germline CDR1 SGHRS, CDR2 YFSETQ. The J segment lost 6 bases and the V segment lost 0 bases, leaving 3 bases of the junction unmatched. CDR3: CASSLGAGGNSPLHF. In DNA, the CDR3 is TGCGCCAGCAGCTTGGGGGCAGGGGGTAATTCACCCCTCCACTTT.

V and J are TRBV2 and TRBJ2-7, with 7 positions matching TRBD1. CDR3 length: 14 residues. In germline, CDR1 is SNHLY, CDR2 FYNNEI. Germline trimming cut 4 bases from V and 6 bases from J; bases unmatched to any gene: 9. This CDR3 reads CASSGGTVQFEQYF. The CDR3 DNA follows: TGTGCCAGCAGTGGGGGGACAGTTCAATTCGAGCAGTACTTC.

This chain joins TRBV18 and TRBJ2-5, with D maybe TRBD2 (7 bases). Germline V lookup: CDR1 KGHSH, CDR2 LQKENI. The CDR3 covers 16 residues. Trimming shortened V by 2 bases and J by 1 base, and 14 bases separated the two germline ends. CDR3 amino acids: CASSPVAGAVQETQYF. The CDR3 DNA follows: TGTGCCAGCTCACCAGTTGCGGGGGCCGTCCAAGAGACCCAGTACTTC.

This chain joins TRBV18 and TRBJ2-7; D could derive from TRBD1 or TRBD2 (5 bases each). This CDR3 has 15 amino acids. Germline loops: CDR1 KGHSH, CDR2 LQKENI. Deletions cut 1 base from V and 7 bases from J, with 17 bases between. The CDR3 nucleotides read TGTGCCAGCTCACCACTCGGGGCCCCTTGGGAGGAGCAGTACTTC. Translation gives CASSPLGAPWEEQYF.

This clone was recorded only once. The J gene is TRBJ2-7, the V gene TRBV5-1; weak D call: TRBD1 (6 bases). The CDR3 contains 15 residues. From germline, CDR1 is SGHRS and CDR2 YFSETQ. Trimming shortened V by 3 bases and J by 1 base, and 14 bases separated the two germline ends. The CDR3 DNA reads as TGCGCCAGCAGCTGGGCCGGGACACTATCCTACGAGCAGTACTTC. Protein product: CASSWAGTLSYEQYF. Full variable domain (rest looked up from reference TRBV5-1 and TRBJ2-7): KAGVTQTPRYLIKTRGQQVTLSCSPISGHRSVSWYQQTPGQGLQFLFEYFSETQRNKGNFPGRFSGRQFSNSRSEMNVSTLELGDSALYLCASSWAGTLSYEQYFGPGTRLTVT.